The 20 T cell receptor beta chains below come from one sample, sequenced in a study of beta chain features in type 1 diabetes. What was sequenced were expressed TCRB transcripts, since all of the isolated RNA had been reverse transcribed. Clones were sequenced by immunoSEQ multiplex PCR, and TCRdb holds only the in-frame ones, with some missing. The repertoire includes about 350,000 clones, roughly 21% of them detected once, and 0.044% sits in the top ten. Input material: naive CD4+ T cells from blood. The receptors come from a woman younger than 30 in good health.

The table lists this clone with a few counts. The rearrangement uses TRBV11-1 and TRBJ2-7; possibly TRBD2 for D (6 bases). The CDR3 covers 15 residues. Germline values: CDR1 SGHAT, CDR2 FQDESV (reference sequence). Between the trimmed V and J ends, which lost 1 base and 2 bases, there was a span of 12 bases. The CDR3: CASSLERDLPYEQYF. As DNA, the CDR3 is TGTGCCAGCAGCTTAGAGAGGGACTTACCCTACGAGCAGTACTTC. The whole variable domain, remainder taken from reference TRBV11-1 and TRBJ2-7, is EAEVAQSPRYKITEKSQAVAFWCDPISGHATLYWYRQILGQGPELLVQFQDESVVDDSQLPKDRFSAERLKGVDSTLKIQPAELGDSAMYLCASSLERDLPYEQYFGPGTRLTVT.

This clone came up a few times. The same CDR3 can be traced to other DNA sequences in this sample. The chain's CDR3 is CASSLGQGNEKLFF. In nucleotides, the CDR3 is TGCGCCAGCAGCTTGGGACAGGGTAATGAAAAACTGTTTTTT. V is TRBV5-1 and J is TRBJ1-4, with TRBD1 matching over 7 bases. V lost 0 bases to trimming and J lost 4 bases; unmatched junction nucleotides: 0. Germline V gives CDR1 SGHRS, CDR2 YFSETQ. The CDR3 extends over 14 amino acids. Drawing the rest from reference TRBV5-1 and TRBJ1-4, the complete variable domain is KAGVTQTPRYLIKTRGQQVTLSCSPISGHRSVSWYQQTPGQGLQFLFEYFSETQRNKGNFPGRFSGRQFSNSRSEMNVSTLELGDSALYLCASSLGQGNEKLFFGSGTQLSVL.

The chain carries TRBV15 and TRBJ1-1, with TRBD1 matching 7 bases. With V trimmed by 8 bases and J by 8 bases, 11 bases remained unmatched. This CDR3 has 13 amino acids. The germline V gene has CDR1 LNHNV and CDR2 YYDKDF (reference sequence). In DNA form, the CDR3 reads TGTGCCACCCGGGCTGATCCGGACAGGGAAGCTTTCTTT. Translated: CATRADPDREAFF.

The chain employs TRBV14 and TRBJ2-5; 11 nucleotides line up with TRBD2. This CDR3 spans 17 amino acids. Germline V gene sequence: CDR1 SGHDN, CDR2 FVKESK. The V and J ends lost 2 bases and 3 bases, in that order; junction bases with no gene match: 8. The chain's CDR3 is CASSQRSSGRAEETQYF. CDR3 in DNA: TGTGCCAGCAGCCAACGGAGTAGCGGGAGGGCCGAAGAGACCCAGTACTTC.

This clone was counted between two and nine times. This chain joins TRBV18 and TRBJ2-5, with D possibly being TRBD2 (6 bases). There are 16 residues in the CDR3. The germline gives CDR1 KGHSH, CDR2 LQKENI. V was cut by 1 base and J by 2 bases, with 14 bases left in between. CDR3 loop: CASSPRRGTGQETQYF. The DNA for the CDR3 is TGTGCCAGCTCACCACGGCGGGGCACTGGGCAAGAGACCCAGTACTTC.

The CDR3: CASSFRQGVHEQYF. The CDR3 bases are TGTGCCAGCAGCTTCAGGCAGGGGGTCCACGAGCAGTACTTC. The V gene is TRBV7-2, the J gene TRBJ2-7; TRBD1 matches 7 bases. From germline, CDR1 is SGHTA and CDR2 FQGNSA. V lost 3 bases and J lost 5; bases outside the gene matches: 7. The CDR3 length is 14 residues.

The chain combines TRBV5-1 with TRBJ1-6, with 8 bases lining up with TRBD1. The CDR3 runs to 17 residues. V shed 4 bases and J 8 bases; nucleotides not matched to a gene: 14. Germline CDR1 reads SGHRS; CDR2 reads YFSETQ. The DNA for the CDR3 is TGCGCCAGCAGCCCAAGGACAGGGCTAGGAGCGGATTCACCCCTCCACTTT. Protein sequence: CASSPRTGLGADSPLHF.

This chain connects TRBV19 to TRBJ1-1; D is undetermined. This CDR3 region has 15 residues. V was shortened by 5 bases and J by 5 bases, with 18 bases between the two germline ends. Germline V lookup: CDR1 LNHDA, CDR2 SQIVND (reference sequence). This CDR3 is CASSPLWSGGTEAFF. CDR3 nucleotides: TGTGCCAGTAGTCCGCTATGGTCGGGTGGAACTGAAGCTTTCTTT.

The table lists this clone with a few counts. The V and J genes are TRBV5-4 and TRBJ2-5; 10 bases fit TRBD2. The better agreement between TRBJ2-7 and the DNA end casts doubt on the J call. Germline CDR1 is SGHNT and CDR2 is YYREEE (reference sequence). CDR3 size: 14 residues. CDR3 amino acids: CASSSSGSSYEQYF. The DNA of the CDR3 is TGTGCCAGCAGCTCTAGCGGGAGCTCCTACGAGCAGTACTTC.

This rearrangement joins TRBV5-6 to TRBJ1-2; TRBD1 is a possible D gene (6 bases). CDR1 is SGHDT, CDR2 YYEEEE, per germline. Trimming took off 4 bases at V and 4 bases at J, with 14 bases between the two ends. This CDR3 spans 14 amino acids. Written as DNA, the CDR3 is TGTGCCAGCAGCCACCTGAGGGGGGGCTATGGCTACACCTTC. It specifies CASSHLRGGYGYTF.

This sequence joins TRBV7-6 and TRBJ2-7, with D maybe TRBD2 (5 bases). V was shortened by 3 bases and J by 5 bases, with 8 bases between the two germline ends. This CDR3 comprises 12 residues. In germline, CDR1 is SGHVS, CDR2 FNYEAQ. CDR3 nucleotides: TGTGCCAGCAGCTTGTACGGGGACGAGCAGTACTTC. Encoded protein: CASSLYGDEQYF.

The CDR3 spells CASSIRGIYGYTF. DNA of the CDR3: TGTGCCAGCAGCATACGGGGTATCTATGGCTACACCTTC. The chain carries TRBV2 and TRBJ1-2; D remains ambiguous. Per germline, CDR1 SNHLY and CDR2 FYNNEI. This CDR3 has 13 residues. V was shortened by 6 bases and J by 4 bases, with 12 bases between the two germline ends.

V and J are TRBV25-1 and TRBJ2-1; TRBD2 matches 8 bases. The ends lost 7 bases at V and 9 bases at J; junction bases unmatched: 2. The CDR3 runs to 11 residues. The germline V gene encodes CDR1 MGHDK and CDR2 SYGVNS. CDR3 protein: CASTRGGEQFF. The CDR3 DNA follows: TGTGCCAGCACCCGGGGGGGTGAGCAGTTCTTC.

This clone has just a few counts. The rearrangement links TRBV7-9 to TRBJ2-1; the D gene is possibly TRBD2 (5 bases). V was shortened by 8 bases and J by 7 bases, with 15 bases between the two germline ends. This CDR3 is built from 13 residues. Germline lookup yields CDR1 SEHNR and CDR2 FQNEAQ (reference sequence). The CDR3 here is CASPLYPGNEQFF. CDR3 DNA sequence: TGTGCCAGCCCCCTTTATCCGGGGAATGAGCAGTTCTTC.

The chain links TRBV4-1 to TRBJ2-3; tentatively, D is TRBD2 (7 bases). CDR3 size: 18 residues. Between the trimmed V and J ends, which lost 0 bases and 6 bases, there was a span of 22 bases. Looked up from germline, CDR1 is MGHRA and CDR2 is YSYEKL. The CDR3 here is CASSQDGGLAWSVDTQYF. The CDR3 DNA is TGCGCCAGCAGCCAAGACGGGGGGCTAGCATGGTCGGTGGATACGCAGTATTTT.

This sequence joins TRBV6-6 and TRBJ2-7; 9 bases fit TRBD2. This CDR3 has 16 residues. Germline trimming cut 6 bases from V and 2 bases from J; bases unmatched to any gene: 11. The germline V gene has CDR1 MNHNY and CDR2 SVGAGI (reference sequence). The CDR3 reads CASSSQLAGSAYEQYF. The CDR3 bases are TGTGCCAGCAGCTCCCAGCTAGCGGGGTCTGCCTACGAGCAGTACTTC.

There are a few counts of this clone. V and J are TRBV19 and TRBJ1-4; TRBD1 might be the D (5 bases). V dropped 3 bases and J dropped 6 bases, with 11 bases sitting between them. CDR1 and CDR2 from the germline V gene are LNHDA and SQIVND (reference sequence). The CDR3 sequence is 14 residues long. DNA of the CDR3: TGTGCCAGTAGTATCCCAGGGAGGGATGAAAAACTGTTTTTT. It is translated as CASSIPGRDEKLFF.

V gene TRBV4-3 combines with J gene TRBJ2-5, with a possible D match to TRBD2 (7 bases). The length of the CDR3 is 16 residues. Germline loops: CDR1 LGHNA, CDR2 YSLEER. The germline V and J ends were trimmed by 2 bases and 9 bases, with 22 bases remaining between them. CDR3 region: CASSQTLRSGGAPQYF. The DNA of the CDR3 is TGCGCCAGCAGCCAAACCCTTAGATCTGGGGGGGCGCCCCAGTACTTC.

This clone was counted a few times. The gene calls are TRBV29-1 and TRBJ2-7; D not resolved. Germline V gene data show CDR1 as SQVTM and CDR2 as ANQGSEA. The CDR3 covers 13 residues. Trimming removed 4 bases from V and 2 bases from J, with 12 bases in between. The CDR3 DNA sequence: TGCAGCGTTGTAACCACACCACCCTACGAGCAGTACTTC. Translation: CSVVTTPPYEQYF.

The CDR3: CASSPTDRDGYTF. CDR3 coding DNA: TGTGCCAGCTCACCAACAGACAGGGACGGCTACACCTTC. The chain joins TRBV18 to TRBJ1-2; 7 positions match TRBD1. Germline CDR1 KGHSH, CDR2 LQKENI. This CDR3 has 13 amino acids. V lost 2 bases to trimming and J lost 8 bases; unmatched junction nucleotides: 5.